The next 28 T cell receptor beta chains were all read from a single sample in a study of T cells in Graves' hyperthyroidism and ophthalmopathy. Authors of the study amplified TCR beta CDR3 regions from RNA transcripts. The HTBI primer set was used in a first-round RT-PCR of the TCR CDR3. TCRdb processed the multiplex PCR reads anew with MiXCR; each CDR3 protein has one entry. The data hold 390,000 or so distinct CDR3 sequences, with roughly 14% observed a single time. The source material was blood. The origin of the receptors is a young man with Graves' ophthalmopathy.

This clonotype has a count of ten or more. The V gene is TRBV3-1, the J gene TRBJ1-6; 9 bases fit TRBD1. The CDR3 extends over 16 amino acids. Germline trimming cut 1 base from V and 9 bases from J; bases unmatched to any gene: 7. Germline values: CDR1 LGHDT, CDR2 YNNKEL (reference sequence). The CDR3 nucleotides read TGTGCCAGCAGCCAAGTGCCGGGACAGGGTGCTTCACCCCTCCACTTT. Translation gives CASSQVPGQGASPLHF.

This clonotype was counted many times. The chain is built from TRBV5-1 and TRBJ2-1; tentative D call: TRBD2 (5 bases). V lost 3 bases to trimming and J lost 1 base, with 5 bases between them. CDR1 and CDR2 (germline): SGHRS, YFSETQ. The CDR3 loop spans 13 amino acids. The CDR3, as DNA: TGCGCCAGCAGCTCGGGATCCTACAATGAGCAGTTCTTC. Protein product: CASSSGSYNEQFF.

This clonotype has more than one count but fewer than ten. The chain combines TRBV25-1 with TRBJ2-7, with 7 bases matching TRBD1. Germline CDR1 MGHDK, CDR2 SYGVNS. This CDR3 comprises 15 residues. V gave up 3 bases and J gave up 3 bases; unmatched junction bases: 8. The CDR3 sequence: CASSEGTAPVYEQYF. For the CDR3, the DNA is TGTGCCAGCAGTGAGGGGACAGCCCCAGTCTACGAGCAGTACTTC.

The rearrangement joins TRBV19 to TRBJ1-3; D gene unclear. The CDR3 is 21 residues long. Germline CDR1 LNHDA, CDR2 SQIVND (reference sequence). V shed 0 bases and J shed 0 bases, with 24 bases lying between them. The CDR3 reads CASSIDLPATWRYRSGNTIYF. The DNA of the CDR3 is TGTGCCAGTAGTATAGATCTACCCGCGACGTGGAGATATCGCTCTGGAAACACCATATATTTT.

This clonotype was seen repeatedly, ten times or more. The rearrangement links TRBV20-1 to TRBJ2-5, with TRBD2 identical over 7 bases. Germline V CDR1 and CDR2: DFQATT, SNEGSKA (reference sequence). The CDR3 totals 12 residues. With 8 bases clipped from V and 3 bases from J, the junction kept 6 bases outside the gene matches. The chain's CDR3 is CSSSGREETQYF. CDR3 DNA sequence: TGCAGTAGTTCGGGGAGGGAAGAGACCCAGTACTTC.

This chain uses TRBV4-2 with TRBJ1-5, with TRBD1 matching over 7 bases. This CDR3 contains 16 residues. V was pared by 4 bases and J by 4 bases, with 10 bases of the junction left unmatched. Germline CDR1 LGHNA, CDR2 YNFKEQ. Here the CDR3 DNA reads TGTGCCAGCAGCCTTGCGGGACAGTTCGGGAATCAGCCCCAGCATTTT. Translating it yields CASSLAGQFGNQPQHF.

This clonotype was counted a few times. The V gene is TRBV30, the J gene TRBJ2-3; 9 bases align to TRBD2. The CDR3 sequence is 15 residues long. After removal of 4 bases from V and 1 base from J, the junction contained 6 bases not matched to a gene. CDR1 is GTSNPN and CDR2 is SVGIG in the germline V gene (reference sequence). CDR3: CAWNLAGLGTDTQYF. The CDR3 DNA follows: TGTGCCTGGAATCTAGCGGGGCTGGGCACAGATACGCAGTATTTT.

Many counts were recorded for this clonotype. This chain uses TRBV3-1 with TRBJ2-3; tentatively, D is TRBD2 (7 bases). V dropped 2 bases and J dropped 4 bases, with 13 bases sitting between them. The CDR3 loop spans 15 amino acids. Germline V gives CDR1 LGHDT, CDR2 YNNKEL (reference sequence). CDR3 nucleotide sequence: TGTGCCAGCAGCCAAAGGGGGGGTGAGGCAGATACGCAGTATTTT. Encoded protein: CASSQRGGEADTQYF.

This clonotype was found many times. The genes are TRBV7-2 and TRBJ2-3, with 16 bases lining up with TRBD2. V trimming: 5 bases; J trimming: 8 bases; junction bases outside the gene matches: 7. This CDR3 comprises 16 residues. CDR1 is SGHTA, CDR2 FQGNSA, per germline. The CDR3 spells CASSPGTSGGAGTQYF. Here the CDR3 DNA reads TGTGCCAGCAGCCCGGGGACTAGCGGGGGGGCCGGTACGCAGTATTTT.

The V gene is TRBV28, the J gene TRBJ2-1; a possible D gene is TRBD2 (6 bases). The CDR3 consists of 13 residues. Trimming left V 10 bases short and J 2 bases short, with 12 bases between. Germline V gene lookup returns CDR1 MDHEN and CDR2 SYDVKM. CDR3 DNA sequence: TGTGCCACCGGTTCGGGAGCCTACAATGAGCAGTTCTTC. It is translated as CATGSGAYNEQFF.

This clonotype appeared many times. The CDR3 loop reads CATRGDREGVNEQFF. The DNA for the CDR3 is TGTGCCACCAGGGGGGACAGGGAGGGGGTCAATGAGCAGTTCTTC. The J gene is TRBJ2-1, the V gene TRBV24-1; 9 bases are shared with TRBD1. Germline trimming cut 7 bases from V and 6 bases from J; bases unmatched to any gene: 9. The germline CDR1 and CDR2 sequences are KGHDR and SFDVKD. The length of the CDR3 is 15 residues.

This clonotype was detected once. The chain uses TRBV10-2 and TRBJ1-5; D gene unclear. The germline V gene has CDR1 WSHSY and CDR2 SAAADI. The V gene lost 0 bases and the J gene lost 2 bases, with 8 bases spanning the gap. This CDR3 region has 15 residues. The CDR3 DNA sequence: TGCGCCAGCAGTGAGTCGATGGTTGGCAATCAGCCCCAGCATTTT. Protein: CASSESMVGNQPQHF.

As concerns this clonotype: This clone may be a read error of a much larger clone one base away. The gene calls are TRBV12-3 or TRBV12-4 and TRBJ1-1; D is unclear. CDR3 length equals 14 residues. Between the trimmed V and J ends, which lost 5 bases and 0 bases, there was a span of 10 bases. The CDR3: CASSPPHVNTEAFF. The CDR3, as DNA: TGTGCCAGCAGTCCCCCCCACGTGAACACTGAAGCTTTCTTT.

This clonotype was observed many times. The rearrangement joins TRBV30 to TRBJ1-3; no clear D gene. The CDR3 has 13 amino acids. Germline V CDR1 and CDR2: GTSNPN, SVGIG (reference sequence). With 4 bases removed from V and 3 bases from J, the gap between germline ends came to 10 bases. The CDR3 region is CAWTSGLGNTIYF. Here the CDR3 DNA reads TGTGCCTGGACTTCGGGTCTTGGAAACACCATATATTTT.

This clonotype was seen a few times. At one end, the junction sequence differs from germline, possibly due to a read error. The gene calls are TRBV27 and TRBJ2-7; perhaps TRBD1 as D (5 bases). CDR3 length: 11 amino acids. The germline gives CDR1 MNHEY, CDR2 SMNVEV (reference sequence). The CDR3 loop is CASSAWGEQHF. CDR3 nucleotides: TGTGCCAGCAGCGCTTGGGGCGAGCAGCACTTC.

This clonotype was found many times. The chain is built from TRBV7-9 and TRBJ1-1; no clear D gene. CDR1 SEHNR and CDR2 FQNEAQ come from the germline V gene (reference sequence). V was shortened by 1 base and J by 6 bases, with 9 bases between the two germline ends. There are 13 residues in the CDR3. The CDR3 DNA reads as TGTGCCAGCAGCTTAGGGGCAGACGCTGAAGCTTTCTTT. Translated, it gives CASSLGADAEAFF.

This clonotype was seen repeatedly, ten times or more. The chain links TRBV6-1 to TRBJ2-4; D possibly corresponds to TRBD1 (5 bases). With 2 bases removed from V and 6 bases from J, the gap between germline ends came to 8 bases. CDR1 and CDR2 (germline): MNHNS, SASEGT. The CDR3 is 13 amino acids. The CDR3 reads CASSESDRNIQYF. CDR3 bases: TGTGCCAGCAGTGAATCCGACAGAAACATTCAGTACTTC.

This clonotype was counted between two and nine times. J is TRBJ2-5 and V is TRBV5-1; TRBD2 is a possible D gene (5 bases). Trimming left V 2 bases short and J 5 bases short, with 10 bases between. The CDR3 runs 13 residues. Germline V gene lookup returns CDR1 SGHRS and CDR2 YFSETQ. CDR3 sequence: CASSLGQRETQYF. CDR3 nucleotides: TGCGCCAGCAGCTTAGGTCAGCGGGAGACCCAGTACTTC.

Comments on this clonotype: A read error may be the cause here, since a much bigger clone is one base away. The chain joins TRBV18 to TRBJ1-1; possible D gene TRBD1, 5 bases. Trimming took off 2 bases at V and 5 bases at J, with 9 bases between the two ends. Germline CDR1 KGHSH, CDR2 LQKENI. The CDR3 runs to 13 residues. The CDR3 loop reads CASSPAGMTEAFF. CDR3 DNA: TGTGCCAGCTCACCAGCAGGGATGACTGAAGCTTTCTTT.

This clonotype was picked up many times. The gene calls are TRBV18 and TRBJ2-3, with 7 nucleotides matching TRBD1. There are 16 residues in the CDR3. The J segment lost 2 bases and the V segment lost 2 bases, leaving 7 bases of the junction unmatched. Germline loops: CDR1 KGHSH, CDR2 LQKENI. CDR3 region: CASSPKGQSYTDTQYF. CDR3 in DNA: TGTGCCAGCTCACCAAAGGGACAGTCTTACACAGATACGCAGTATTTT.

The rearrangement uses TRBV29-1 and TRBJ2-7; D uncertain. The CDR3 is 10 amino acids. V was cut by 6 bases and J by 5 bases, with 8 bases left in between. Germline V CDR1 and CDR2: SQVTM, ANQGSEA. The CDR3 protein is CSVQADEQYF. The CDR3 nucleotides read TGCAGCGTGCAGGCTGACGAGCAGTACTTC.

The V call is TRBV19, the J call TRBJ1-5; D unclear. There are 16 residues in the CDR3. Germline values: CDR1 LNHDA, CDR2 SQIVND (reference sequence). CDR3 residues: CATQYIFAGFNQPQHF. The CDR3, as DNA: TGTGCGACACAGTATATCTTCGCCGGATTCAATCAGCCCCAGCATTTT.

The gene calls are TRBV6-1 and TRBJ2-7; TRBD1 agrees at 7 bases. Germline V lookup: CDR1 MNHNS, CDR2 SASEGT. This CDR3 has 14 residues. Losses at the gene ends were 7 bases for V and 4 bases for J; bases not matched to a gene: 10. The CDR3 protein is CASISTGIRYEQYF. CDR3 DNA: TGTGCCAGCATTTCGACAGGGATTCGGTACGAGCAGTACTTC.

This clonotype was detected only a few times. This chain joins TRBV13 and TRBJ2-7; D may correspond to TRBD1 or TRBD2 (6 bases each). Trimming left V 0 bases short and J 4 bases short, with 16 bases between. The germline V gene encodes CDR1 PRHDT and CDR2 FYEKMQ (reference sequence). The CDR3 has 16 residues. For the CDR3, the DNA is TGTGCCAGCAGCTTAGGGGACTACAGGGCAACTTACGAGCAGTACTTC. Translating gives CASSLGDYRATYEQYF.

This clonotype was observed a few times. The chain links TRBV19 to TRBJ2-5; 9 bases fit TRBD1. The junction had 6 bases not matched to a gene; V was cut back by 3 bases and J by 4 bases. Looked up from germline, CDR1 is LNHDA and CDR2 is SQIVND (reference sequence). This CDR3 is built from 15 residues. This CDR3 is CASSIGTGLRETQYF. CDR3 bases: TGTGCCAGTAGTATCGGGACAGGGCTCAGAGAGACCCAGTACTTC. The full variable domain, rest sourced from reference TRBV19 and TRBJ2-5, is DGGITQSPKYLFRKEGQNVTLSCEQNLNHDAMYWYRQDPGQGLRLIYYSQIVNDFQKGDIAEGYSVSREKKESFPLTVTSAQKNPTAFYLCASSIGTGLRETQYFGPGTRLLVL.

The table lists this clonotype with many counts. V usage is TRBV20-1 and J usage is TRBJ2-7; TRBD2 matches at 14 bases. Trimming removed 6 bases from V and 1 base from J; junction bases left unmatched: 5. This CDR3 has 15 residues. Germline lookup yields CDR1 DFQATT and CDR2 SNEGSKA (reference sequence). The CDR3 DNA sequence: TGCAGTGCCTCAAGACTAGCGGGGGGGTCCTACGAGCAGTACTTC. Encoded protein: CSASRLAGGSYEQYF.

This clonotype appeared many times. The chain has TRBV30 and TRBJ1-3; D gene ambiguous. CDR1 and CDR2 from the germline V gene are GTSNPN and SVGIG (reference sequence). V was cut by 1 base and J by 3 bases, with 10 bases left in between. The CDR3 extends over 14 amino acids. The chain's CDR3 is CAWSDGRSGNTIYF. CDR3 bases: TGTGCCTGGAGTGATGGGAGGAGTGGAAACACCATATATTTT.

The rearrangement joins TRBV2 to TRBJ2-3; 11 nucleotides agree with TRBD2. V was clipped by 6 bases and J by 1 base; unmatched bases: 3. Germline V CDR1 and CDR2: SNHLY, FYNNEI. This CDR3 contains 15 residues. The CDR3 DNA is TGTGCCAGCAGGAAGACTAGCGGGGGCACAGATACGCAGTATTTT. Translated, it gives CASRKTSGGTDTQYF. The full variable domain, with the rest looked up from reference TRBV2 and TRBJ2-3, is EPEVTQTPSHQVTQMGQEVILRCVPISNHLYFYWYRQILGQKVEFLVSFYNNEISEKSEIFDDQFSVERPDGSNFTLKIRSTKLEDSAMYFCASRKTSGGTDTQYFGPGTRLTVL.